Listed below are T cell receptor beta chains from one sample, sequenced in a study of shared clonotypes between healthy human individuals. Some clones are missing from TCRdb's copy, which holds only in-frame ones; the method was immunoSEQ multiplex PCR. The sample holds approximately 980,000 clones, roughly 72% seen once. Sample: memory CD4+ T cells sorted from blood. These receptors were collected from a man aged 18 to 29 in good health. Both conserved end residues are part of each CDR3. The D gene is left open where the match is weak. Size is stated for part of the rows, as once, few or many counts, or as a class when the clone is expanded.

v_gene: TRBV6-5; len: 13; d_gene: -; j_gene: TRBJ2-1; abundance: -; CDR3aa: CASSYSWDNEQFF; CDR3nt: TGTGCCAGCAGTTACTCTTGGGACAATGAGCAGTTCTTC
v_gene: TRBV7-6; len: 15; d_gene: TRBD1; j_gene: TRBJ2-7; abundance: once; CDR3aa: CASSLAGQGIYEQYF; CDR3nt: TGTGCCAGCAGCTTAGCGGGACAGGGGATATACGAGCAGTACTTC
v_gene: TRBV11-2; len: 15; d_gene: -; j_gene: TRBJ2-7; abundance: -; CDR3aa: CASSVRGGPSYEQYF; CDR3nt: TGTGCCAGCAGCGTACGCGGCGGGCCCTCCTACGAGCAGTACTTC
v_gene: TRBV7-2; len: 12; d_gene: -; j_gene: TRBJ1-4; abundance: -; CDR3aa: CASSLSGEKLFF; CDR3nt: TGTGCCAGCAGCCTGTCGGGCGAAAAACTGTTTTTT
v_gene: TRBV7-2; len: 14; d_gene: -; j_gene: TRBJ1-1; abundance: -; CDR3aa: CASSLEQGNTEAFF; CDR3nt: TGTGCCAGCAGCTTAGAACAGGGAAACACTGAAGCTTTCTTT
v_gene: TRBV7-3; len: 14; d_gene: -; j_gene: TRBJ2-2; abundance: -; CDR3aa: CASSLPGFAGELFF; CDR3nt: TGTGCCAGCAGCTTGCCCGGGTTCGCCGGGGAGCTGTTTTTT
v_gene: TRBV5-8; len: 14; d_gene: -; j_gene: TRBJ2-2; abundance: -; CDR3aa: CASSLYSGTGELFF; CDR3nt: TGTGCCAGCAGCTTGTATAGCGGCACCGGGGAGCTGTTTTTT
v_gene: TRBV5-4; len: 13; d_gene: -; j_gene: TRBJ2-2; abundance: -; CDR3aa: CASSLDAPGELFF; CDR3nt: TGTGCCAGCAGTCTAGATGCTCCCGGGGAGCTGTTTTTT
v_gene: TRBV18; len: 15; d_gene: -; j_gene: TRBJ2-1; abundance: once; CDR3aa: CASSPPSLQNNEQFF; CDR3nt: TGTGCCAGCTCACCACCGAGTCTACAGAACAATGAGCAGTTCTTC
v_gene: TRBV19; len: 14; d_gene: -; j_gene: TRBJ1-6; abundance: few; CDR3aa: CASSNRDVGSPLHF; CDR3nt: TGTGCCAGTAGTAATCGGGATGTAGGATCACCCCTCCACTTT
v_gene: TRBV5-4; len: 13; d_gene: TRBD1; j_gene: TRBJ1-2; abundance: -; CDR3aa: CASTLTGNYGYTF; CDR3nt: TGTGCCAGCACCCTGACAGGGAACTATGGCTACACCTTC
v_gene: TRBV19; len: 16; d_gene: TRBD1; j_gene: TRBJ1-6; abundance: -; CDR3aa: CASSIAPGTGYSPLHF; CDR3nt: TGTGCCAGTAGTATTGCCCCCGGGACAGGGTATTCACCCCTCCACTTT
v_gene: TRBV6-4; len: 14; d_gene: -; j_gene: TRBJ1-1; abundance: few; CDR3aa: CASSVSMMNTEAFF; CDR3nt: TGTGCCAGCAGTGTGAGCATGATGAACACTGAAGCTTTCTTT
v_gene: TRBV28; len: 17; d_gene: TRBD1; j_gene: TRBJ1-5; abundance: once; CDR3aa: CASRYRGRGGSNQPQHF; CDR3nt: TGTGCCAGCAGGTACAGGGGGCGCGGAGGAAGCAATCAGCCCCAGCATTTT
v_gene: TRBV5-1; len: 15; d_gene: TRBD2; j_gene: TRBJ2-2; abundance: -; CDR3aa: CASSEGLANTGELFF; CDR3nt: TGCGCCAGCAGCGAAGGACTAGCGAACACCGGGGAGCTGTTTTTT
v_gene: TRBV10-3; len: 13; d_gene: -; j_gene: TRBJ1-5; abundance: few; CDR3aa: CATSRGQEQPQHF; CDR3nt: TGTGCCACGTCGCGGGGGCAGGAGCAGCCCCAGCATTTT
v_gene: TRBV13; len: 17; d_gene: TRBD1; j_gene: TRBJ2-3; abundance: -; CDR3aa: CASSHRWGDRGSDTQYF; CDR3nt: TGTGCCAGCAGCCACAGATGGGGGGACAGGGGATCAGATACGCAGTATTTT
v_gene: TRBV18; len: 16; d_gene: TRBD2; j_gene: TRBJ2-1; abundance: -; CDR3aa: CASSPTSAGGFNEQFF; CDR3nt: TGTGCCAGCTCACCAACTTCAGCGGGAGGATTCAATGAGCAGTTCTTC
v_gene: TRBV18; len: 16; d_gene: -; j_gene: TRBJ2-4; abundance: -; CDR3aa: CASSPPATVAKNIQYF; CDR3nt: TGTGCCAGCTCACCACCGGCGACAGTAGCCAAAAACATTCAGTACTTC
v_gene: TRBV27; len: 12; d_gene: TRBD2; j_gene: TRBJ2-7; abundance: -; CDR3aa: CASRPPGGEQYF; CDR3nt: TGTGCCAGCAGACCACCGGGGGGCGAGCAGTACTTC